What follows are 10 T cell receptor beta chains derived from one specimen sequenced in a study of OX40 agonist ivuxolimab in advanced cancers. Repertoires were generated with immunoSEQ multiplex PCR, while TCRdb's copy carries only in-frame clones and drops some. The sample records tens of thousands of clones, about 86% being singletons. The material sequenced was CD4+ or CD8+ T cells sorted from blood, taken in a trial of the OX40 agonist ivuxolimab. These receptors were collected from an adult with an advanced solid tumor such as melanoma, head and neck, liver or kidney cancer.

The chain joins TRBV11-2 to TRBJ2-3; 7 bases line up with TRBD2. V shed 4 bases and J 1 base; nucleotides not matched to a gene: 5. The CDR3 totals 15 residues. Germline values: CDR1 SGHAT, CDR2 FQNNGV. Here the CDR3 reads CASSSPAGRTDTQYF. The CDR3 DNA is TGTGCCAGCAGCTCTCCAGCGGGACGCACAGATACGCAGTATTTT.

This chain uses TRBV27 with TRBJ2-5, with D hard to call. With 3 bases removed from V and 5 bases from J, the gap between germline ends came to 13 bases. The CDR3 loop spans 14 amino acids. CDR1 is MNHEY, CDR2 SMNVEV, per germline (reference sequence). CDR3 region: CASSFQKAHETQYF. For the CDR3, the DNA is TGTGCCAGCAGTTTCCAAAAAGCGCACGAGACCCAGTACTTC.

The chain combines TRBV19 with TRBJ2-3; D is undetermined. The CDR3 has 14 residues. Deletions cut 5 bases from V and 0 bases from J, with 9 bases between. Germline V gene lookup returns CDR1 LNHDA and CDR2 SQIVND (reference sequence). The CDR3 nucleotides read TGTGCCAGTAGTTTTGCCTTCAGCACAGATACGCAGTATTTT. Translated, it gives CASSFAFSTDTQYF. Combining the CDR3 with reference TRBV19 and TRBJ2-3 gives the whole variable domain DGGITQSPKYLFRKEGQNVTLSCEQNLNHDAMYWYRQDPGQGLRLIYYSQIVNDFQKGDIAEGYSVSREKKESFPLTVTSAQKNPTAFYLCASSFAFSTDTQYFGPGTRLTVL.

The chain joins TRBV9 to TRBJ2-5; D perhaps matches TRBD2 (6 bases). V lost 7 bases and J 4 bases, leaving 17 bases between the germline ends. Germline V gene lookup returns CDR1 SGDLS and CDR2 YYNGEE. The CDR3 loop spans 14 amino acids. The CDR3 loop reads CASGRGLEGETQYF. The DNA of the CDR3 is TGTGCCAGCGGACGAGGACTGGAGGGAGAGACCCAGTACTTC.

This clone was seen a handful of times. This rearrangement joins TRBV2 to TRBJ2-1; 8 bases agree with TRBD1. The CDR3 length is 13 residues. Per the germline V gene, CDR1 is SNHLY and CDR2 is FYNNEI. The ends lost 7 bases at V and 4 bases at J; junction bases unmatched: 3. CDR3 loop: CASKDRDYNEQFF. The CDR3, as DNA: TGTGCCAGCAAGGACAGGGATTACAATGAGCAGTTCTTC. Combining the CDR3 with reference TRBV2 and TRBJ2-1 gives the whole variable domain EPEVTQTPSHQVTQMGQEVILRCVPISNHLYFYWYRQILGQKVEFLVSFYNNEISEKSEIFDDQFSVERPDGSNFTLKIRSTKLEDSAMYFCASKDRDYNEQFFGPGTRLTVL.

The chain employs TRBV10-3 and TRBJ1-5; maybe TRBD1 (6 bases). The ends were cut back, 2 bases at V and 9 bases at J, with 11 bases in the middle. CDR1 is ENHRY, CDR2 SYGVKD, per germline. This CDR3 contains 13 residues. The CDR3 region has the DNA TGTGCCATCAGTGAGACGGACAGTCTGCCCCAGCATTTT. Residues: CAISETDSLPQHF.

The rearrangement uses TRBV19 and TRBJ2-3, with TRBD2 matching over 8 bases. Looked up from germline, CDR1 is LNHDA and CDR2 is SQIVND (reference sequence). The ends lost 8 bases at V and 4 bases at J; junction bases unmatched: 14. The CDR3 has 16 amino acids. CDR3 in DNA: TGTGCCAGTGGTTTATCCGGGAGGGCCGGCCCAGATACGCAGTATTTT. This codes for CASGLSGRAGPDTQYF. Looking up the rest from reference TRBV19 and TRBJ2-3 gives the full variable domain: DGGITQSPKYLFRKEGQNVTLSCEQNLNHDAMYWYRQDPGQGLRLIYYSQIVNDFQKGDIAEGYSVSREKKESFPLTVTSAQKNPTAFYLCASGLSGRAGPDTQYFGPGTRLTVL.

CDR3: CASSLRSTGAENEQFF. The CDR3 nucleotides are TGCGCCAGCAGCCTCCGGTCTACAGGGGCGGAGAATGAGCAGTTCTTC. The chain carries TRBV5-1 and TRBJ2-1; TRBD1 agrees at 7 bases. The trim removed 4 bases at V and 7 bases at J, leaving 14 bases unmatched. The CDR3 runs to 16 residues. Germline loops: CDR1 SGHRS, CDR2 YFSETQ.

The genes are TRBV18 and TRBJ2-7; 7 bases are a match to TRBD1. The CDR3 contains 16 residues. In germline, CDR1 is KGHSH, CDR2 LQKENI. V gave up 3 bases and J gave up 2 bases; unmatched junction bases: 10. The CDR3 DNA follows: TGTGCCAGCTCACCGCCGACAGGGTTAGGTACCTACGAGCAGTACTTC. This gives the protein CASSPPTGLGTYEQYF.

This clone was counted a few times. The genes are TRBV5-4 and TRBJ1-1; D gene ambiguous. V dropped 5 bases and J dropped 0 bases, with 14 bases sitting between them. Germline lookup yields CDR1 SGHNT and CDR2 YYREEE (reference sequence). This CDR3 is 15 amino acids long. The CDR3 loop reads CASSTEAILNTEAFF. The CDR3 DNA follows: TGTGCCAGCAGTACGGAGGCGATTCTGAACACTGAAGCTTTCTTT.